This is a list of T cell receptor beta chains from one sample in a study of radiotherapy plus CTLA-4 blockade in lung cancer. Assay used: immunoSEQ multiplex PCR; TCRdb lists only in-frame clones, some missing. This sample has about 80,000 clones, with around 81% found just once. The sample in question was peripheral blood, obtained from a patient treated with radiotherapy plus ipilimumab. The source of these receptors is a human donor with non-small cell lung cancer whose response to radiotherapy plus ipilimumab could not be evaluated. Some clones in this sample may be carry-over from other donors' samples. The CDR3 runs from the conserved cysteine through the conserved F or W. D genes are given only for firm matches. Not all rows give a size; the values are once, few, many and, for expanded clones, a class.

d_call	v_call	clone_size	j_call	cdr3_nt	cdr3_aa
.	TRBV29-1	.	TRBJ1-1	TGCAGCGTTGGTATGTTGGGACTTGAAGCTTTCTTT	CSVGMLGLEAFF
.	TRBV19	.	TRBJ1-1	TGTGCCAGTAGTAGGCAGGGCAACACTGAAGCTTTCTTT	CASSRQGNTEAFF
TRBD2	TRBV5-4	.	TRBJ2-3	TGTGCCAGCAGCTTGGCTAGCGGGGCCCTAGATACGCAGTATTTT	CASSLASGALDTQYF
TRBD2	TRBV6-5	.	TRBJ2-3	TGTGCCAGCAGTTACTTCAGGGCGGGGGGCACAGATACGCAGTATTTT	CASSYFRAGGTDTQYF
TRBD1	TRBV19	medium-sized	TRBJ2-7	TGTGCCAGTAGTATCGCCGGGACAGGGGGCGTTGAGCAGTACTTC	CASSIAGTGGVEQYF
.	TRBV5-1	.	TRBJ2-7	TGCGCCAGCAGCTTCTACCCGGTGGTCTCCTACGAGCAGTACTTC	CASSFYPVVSYEQYF
TRBD2	TRBV4-1	.	TRBJ2-5	TGCGCCAGCAGCCAAGTCCCAGGGCTTGGGGGGGGGACCCAGTACTTC	CASSQVPGLGGGTQYF
TRBD1	TRBV11-3	few	TRBJ1-1	TGTGCCAGCAGCTCCGGACAGGGGAACACTGAAGCTTTCTTT	CASSSGQGNTEAFF
.	TRBV11-3	.	TRBJ1-2	TGTGCCAGCAGCTTCCCCACAGGGCCCGTCACCTTC	CASSFPTGPVTF
.	TRBV10-3	.	TRBJ1-1	TGTGCCATCAGTGAGCCACAGGGTGAAGCTTTCTTT	CAISEPQGEAFF
.	TRBV7-8	.	TRBJ2-2	TGTGCCAGCAGCAGGACGAGGGCCGCAACCGGGGAGCTGTTTTTT	CASSRTRAATGELFF
TRBD1	TRBV2	.	TRBJ2-3	TGTGCCAGCAGGGATGGGACAGGCACAGATACGCAGTATTTT	CASRDGTGTDTQYF
TRBD1	TRBV6-6	.	TRBJ2-7	TGTGCCAGCGCGACAGGGCAGTACGAGCAGTACTTC	CASATGQYEQYF
.	TRBV15	.	TRBJ1-2	TGTGCCACCAGCAGAGATTGGGGGGACCACTATGGCTACACCTTC	CATSRDWGDHYGYTF
.	TRBV6-5	.	TRBJ2-7	TGTGCCAGCAGCCCCGACAGTTACTACGAGCAGTACTTC	CASSPDSYYEQYF
.	TRBV9	.	TRBJ2-2	TGTGCCAGCAGCCCCATTCGACAGACTAACACCGGGGAGCTGTTTTTT	CASSPIRQTNTGELFF
TRBD1	TRBV6-5	.	TRBJ2-3	TGTGCCAGCAGGACCGGGACAGGGTACACAGATACGCAGTATTTT	CASRTGTGYTDTQYF
TRBD2	TRBV7-9	once	TRBJ2-3	TGTGCCAGCAGCTTACGGGCTAGCGGGCCCATGGATACGCAGTATTTT	CASSLRASGPMDTQYF
.	TRBV27	.	TRBJ2-7	TGTGCCAGCAGTTTGGGGGCTGGGTCCTCCCTCTACGAGCAGTACTTC	CASSLGAGSSLYEQYF
TRBD2	TRBV25-1	.	TRBJ2-7	TGTGCCAGCAGTGGGGGAGGGAGCTCCTACGAGCAGTACTTC	CASSGGGSSYEQYF
TRBD1	TRBV10-3	.	TRBJ2-5	TGTGCCATCAGTGGTCTTCCTCCCGACAGGGGAAAAGAGACCCAGTACTTC	CAISGLPPDRGKETQYF
TRBD2	TRBV6-5	.	TRBJ2-1	TGTGCCACCCTCGATGGGACTAGCGGGTACAATGAGCAGTTCTTC	CATLDGTSGYNEQFF
.	TRBV28	few	TRBJ1-5	TGTGCCAGCAGTTTATCTCTGAGACAGCATTTT	CASSLSLRQHF
TRBD1	TRBV19	.	TRBJ1-2	TGTGCCAGTGTTGTAGCTACCGGGACAGGGATTGGCTACACCTTC	CASVVATGTGIGYTF
.	TRBV5-1	.	TRBJ2-7	TGCGCCAGCATCGATCAGTCCTACGAGCAGTACTTC	CASIDQSYEQYF
.	TRBV7-9	.	TRBJ2-7	TGTGCCAGCAGCGCTAGTCACGGGTGGTCCTACGAGCAGTACTTC	CASSASHGWSYEQYF
.	TRBV5-1	.	TRBJ1-2	TGCGCCAGCAGCCCAAGACACGATGGCTACACCTTC	CASSPRHDGYTF
.	TRBV5-1	.	TRBJ2-1	TGCGCCAGCAGCTTGGCCTCCTCCGGGACGGCGGGGAGTGAGCAGTTCTTC	CASSLASSGTAGSEQFF